Listed here are 10 T cell receptor beta chains from one sample, sequenced in a study of T cell repertoires in cytomegalovirus infection. MiXCR, run by TCRdb on the reads, gives a single entry per CDR3 protein. The profile covers about 120,000 distinct CDR3 sequences, with 30% to 35% appearing a single time and around 41% taken by the ten largest. What these receptors recognize is not known. This specimen consisted of CD8+ T cells from cultured PBMCs, obtained from culture after CMV antigen stimulation. These receptors were collected from a human donor in good health (CMV status not recorded). Some clones in this sample may be carry-over from other donors' samples.

In nucleotides, the CDR3 is TGTGCCAGCAGTGACGGTCCGGGGAACACTGAAGCTTTCTTT. As protein: CASSDGPGNTEAFF. The rearrangement joins TRBV2 to TRBJ1-1, with D unresolved. The CDR3 has 14 amino acids. Trimming took off 3 bases at V and 1 base at J, with 9 bases between the two ends. The germline V gene has CDR1 SNHLY and CDR2 FYNNEI.

In its sample, this clonotype was seen a few times. The chain carries TRBV7-2 and TRBJ1-1; D possibly corresponds to TRBD1 (5 bases). Germline values: CDR1 SGHTA, CDR2 FQGNSA. The CDR3 is 15 amino acids. Between the trimmed V and J ends, which lost 3 bases and 3 bases, there was a span of 14 bases. DNA for the CDR3: TGTGCCAGCAGCTTGGGTGTCAGGGAGGACACTGAAGCTTTCTTT. Its translation is CASSLGVREDTEAFF.

This clonotype was observed a few times. The chain carries TRBV4-1 and TRBJ2-1, with a possible D match to TRBD2 (7 bases). Trimming removed 3 bases at V and 4 bases at J, with 13 bases between. The germline CDR1 and CDR2 sequences are MGHRA and YSYEKL. This CDR3 comprises 15 residues. CDR3 bases: TGCGCCAGCAGCCAGGGAGGGGGAGCTTACAATGAGCAGTTCTTC. It yields the protein CASSQGGGAYNEQFF.

There are a few counts of this clonotype. The chain uses TRBV7-9 and TRBJ2-1; D unclear. The germline CDR1 and CDR2 sequences are SEHNR and FQNEAQ (reference sequence). V lost 1 base to trimming and J lost 6 bases, with 10 bases between them. The CDR3 extends over 14 amino acids. The CDR3 loop is CASSLVGSTNEQFF. DNA of the CDR3: TGTGCCAGCAGCTTAGTTGGCTCCACCAATGAGCAGTTCTTC.

The rearrangement joins TRBV27 to TRBJ2-2; D is possibly TRBD1 (6 bases). The CDR3 sequence is 17 residues long. The V gene's germline CDR1 is MNHEY and CDR2 SMNVEV (reference sequence). Trimming cost V 5 bases and J 1 base, with 17 bases left between them. CDR3 sequence: CASSGLATGKNTGELFF. CDR3 coding DNA: TGTGCCAGCAGTGGTTTGGCAACAGGGAAGAACACCGGGGAGCTGTTTTTT.

With respect to this clonotype: A much larger clone differs from this one at a single base, so this may be a read error. The V call is TRBV4-1, the J call TRBJ2-7; D is ambiguous. Germline CDR1 reads MGHRA; CDR2 reads YSYEKL. The CDR3 extends over 14 amino acids. V was pared by 3 bases and J by 2 bases, with 11 bases between. DNA for the CDR3: TGCGCCAGCAGCCACTATTTACAGACCTACGAGCAGTACTTC. Its protein is CASSHYLQTYEQYF.

The chain combines TRBV6-6 with TRBJ1-4; D possibly corresponds to TRBD1 (6 bases). In germline, CDR1 is MNHNY, CDR2 SVGAGI (reference sequence). The ends were cut back, 7 bases at V and 1 base at J, with 16 bases in the middle. The CDR3 runs to 16 residues. The CDR3 DNA reads TGTGCCAGCATGGTGGGGGGCAGCATAACTAATGAAAAACTGTTTTTT. Its protein is CASMVGGSITNEKLFF.

This clonotype was seen many times. J is TRBJ1-6 and V is TRBV20-1; D unresolved. This CDR3 has 16 amino acids. V was cut by 6 bases and J by 1 base, with 16 bases left in between. In germline, CDR1 is DFQATT, CDR2 SNEGSKA (reference sequence). In nucleotides, the CDR3 is TGCAGTGCCCCGGGAGAGGGAGTATCCTATAATTCACCCCTCCACTTT. The encoded protein is CSAPGEGVSYNSPLHF.

A few counts support this clonotype. The chain links TRBV7-8 to TRBJ2-1; 9 bases map to TRBD2. Germline loops: CDR1 SGHVS, CDR2 FQNEAQ. Losses at the gene ends were 4 bases for V and 5 bases for J; bases not matched to a gene: 6. CDR3 length: 15 amino acids. This CDR3 is CASSSRLAANNEQFF. The CDR3 DNA is TGTGCCAGCAGCTCCCGACTAGCGGCGAACAATGAGCAGTTCTTC.

This clonotype was seen ten or more times. CDR3 loop: CASSQDMGSGANVLTF. In DNA, the CDR3 is TGTGCCAGCAGCCAAGATATGGGCTCTGGGGCCAACGTCCTGACTTTC. This sequence joins TRBV4-2 and TRBJ2-6; D uncertain. Trimming shortened V by 0 bases and J by 0 bases, and 6 bases separated the two germline ends. The CDR3 sequence is 16 residues long. Looked up from germline, CDR1 is LGHNA and CDR2 is YNFKEQ.